The 30 T cell receptor beta chains in this list originate from one sample, sequenced in a study of blood T cell repertoires in COVID-19 (dated by TCRdb to the early 2020s). The library was made by the immunoSEQ multiplex PCR assay. Sourced from immuneACCESS, this table was stored by TCRdb with only in-frame sequences that have V and J called. A share of the clones is absent; for the studies checked, an unresolved V gene accounts for under half, and the remainder has no known explanation. The sample has around 370,000 clones on record, over 70% of them singletons. The top ten clonotypes cover over 6% of the sample. Source material: peripheral blood. All receptors derive from a woman between 50 and 59 years old with COVID-19, enrolled during active disease.

The chain carries TRBV24-1 and TRBJ2-2; possible D gene TRBD2, 7 bases. The germline V and J ends were trimmed by 5 bases and 1 base, with 16 bases remaining between them. In germline, CDR1 is KGHDR, CDR2 SFDVKD. The CDR3 contains 17 residues. CDR3 bases: TGTGCCACCAGTGGAGGGGGGGGAGCACGGAACACCGGGGAGCTGTTTTTT. Its translation: CATSGGGGARNTGELFF.

The chain employs TRBV5-6 and TRBJ2-3, with 7 bases fitting TRBD2. The CDR3 runs to 15 residues. V dropped 2 bases and J dropped 3; count of bases not matched to a gene: 6. Germline values: CDR1 SGHDT, CDR2 YYEEEE. CDR3 amino acids: CASSLGAGITDTQYF. CDR3 bases: TGTGCCAGCAGCTTAGGAGCGGGAATTACAGATACGCAGTATTTT.

The CDR3 coding sequence is TGTGCCAGCAGTGGGACAGACACTAACTATGGCTACACCTTC. Translating gives CASSGTDTNYGYTF. V gene TRBV2 combines with J gene TRBJ1-2; possibly TRBD1 for D (6 bases). V was clipped by 4 bases and J by 0 bases, with 9 bases between them. The CDR3 runs 14 residues. The germline V gene has CDR1 SNHLY and CDR2 FYNNEI.

The chain uses TRBV7-8 and TRBJ2-7; the match to TRBD1 covers 9 bases. CDR1 is SGHVS and CDR2 is FQNEAQ in the germline V gene. This CDR3 is 18 amino acids long. V was clipped by 4 bases and J by 1 base; unmatched bases: 14. The CDR3 loop reads CASSSDRGGRRGSYEQYF. In nucleotides, the CDR3 is TGTGCCAGCAGCTCCGACAGGGGGGGTAGGCGGGGATCCTACGAGCAGTACTTC. Together with reference TRBV7-8 and TRBJ2-7, the CDR3 gives the full variable domain: GAGVSQSPRYKVAKRGQDVALRCDPISGHVSLFWYQQALGQGPEFLTYFQNEAQLDKSGLPSDRFFAERPEGSVSTLKIQRTQQEDSAVYLCASSSDRGGRRGSYEQYFGPGTRLTVT.

The rearrangement uses TRBV19 and TRBJ1-6; 10 bases are shared with TRBD1. The CDR3 is 14 residues long. Germline V lookup: CDR1 LNHDA, CDR2 SQIVND (reference sequence). The trim removed 5 bases at V and 9 bases at J, leaving 4 bases unmatched. DNA for the CDR3: TGTGCCAGTAGTTCCGACAGGGGGCTTTCACCCCTCCACTTT. Protein product: CASSSDRGLSPLHF.

V is TRBV29-1 and J is TRBJ2-3, with 7 bases that match TRBD1. Germline trimming cut 5 bases from V and 1 base from J; bases unmatched to any gene: 3. Per germline, CDR1 SQVTM and CDR2 ANQGSEA. CDR3 length: 13 residues. The CDR3 is CSVRQGGTDTQYF. CDR3 nucleotide sequence: TGCAGCGTTAGACAGGGTGGCACAGATACGCAGTATTTT.

This clone was seen only once. The chain couples TRBV13 to TRBJ1-1; 8 positions match TRBD1. V was clipped by 5 bases and J by 4 bases; unmatched bases: 12. The CDR3 length is 16 residues. The V gene's germline CDR1 is PRHDT and CDR2 FYEKMQ (reference sequence). CDR3 nucleotide sequence: TGTGCCAGCAGCACGCGACAGGGGCCTCTCCTCACTGAAGCTTTCTTT. Translation gives CASSTRQGPLLTEAFF.

The genes are TRBV19 and TRBJ1-5; TRBD1 is a possible D gene (6 bases). This CDR3 spans 14 amino acids. Trimming removed 6 bases at V and 1 base at J, with 10 bases between. The germline V gene encodes CDR1 LNHDA and CDR2 SQIVND (reference sequence). The CDR3 bases are TGTGCCAGTAGGACTGGACAGAGCAATCAGCCCCAGCATTTT. It specifies CASRTGQSNQPQHF.

The J gene is TRBJ1-1, the V gene TRBV6-5; D may be TRBD1 (5 bases). Germline-derived CDR1 and CDR2 are MNHEY and SVGAGI. CDR3 size: 13 residues. V was shortened by 2 bases and J by 7 bases, with 11 bases between the two germline ends. The CDR3 sequence: CASSYPAQGEAFF. The CDR3 region has the DNA TGTGCCAGCAGTTACCCCGCCCAGGGTGAAGCTTTCTTT.

There are a few counts of this clone. The chain recombines TRBV6-6 with TRBJ2-7, with 8 bases aligning to TRBD2. Germline CDR1 MNHNY, CDR2 SVGAGI (reference sequence). V dropped 3 bases and J dropped 3; count of bases not matched to a gene: 7. This CDR3 contains 15 residues. CDR3 in DNA: TGTGCCAGCAGTTATACCCTAGCGGGCCACTACGAGCAGTACTTC. It encodes CASSYTLAGHYEQYF.

In this sample, this clone turned up a few times. V gene TRBV2 combines with J gene TRBJ1-5; D possibly corresponds to TRBD1 (6 bases). V gave up 5 bases and J gave up 0 bases, with 23 bases separating them. The CDR3 is made up of 19 amino acids. CDR1 is SNHLY and CDR2 is FYNNEI in the germline V gene. The CDR3, as DNA: TGTGCCAGCAGTCCGGGGGGCGGCGGGGCCTTATATAGCAATCAGCCCCAGCATTTT. As protein: CASSPGGGGALYSNQPQHF.

The J gene is TRBJ2-1, the V gene TRBV29-1; tentatively, D is TRBD1 (7 bases). The V gene's germline CDR1 is SQVTM and CDR2 ANQGSEA. Trimming pared 7 bases from V and 4 bases from J, leaving 17 bases between. The CDR3 consists of 14 residues. The chain's CDR3 is CSAGRDSSYNEQFF. DNA for the CDR3: TGCAGCGCGGGGCGGGACAGTTCTTACAATGAGCAGTTCTTC.

The rearrangement joins TRBV11-2 to TRBJ2-1; 7 bases line up with TRBD2. This CDR3 has 15 residues. Germline loops: CDR1 SGHAT, CDR2 FQNNGV. J lost 0 bases, V lost 3 bases, and 2 bases had no gene match. The CDR3 bases are TGTGCCAGCAGCTTGGGAGGGAGCTCCTACAATGAGCAGTTCTTC. Amino acid sequence: CASSLGGSSYNEQFF. The full variable domain, rest sourced from reference TRBV11-2 and TRBJ2-1, is EAGVAQSPRYKIIEKRQSVAFWCNPISGHATLYWYQQILGQGPKLLIQFQNNGVVDDSQLPKDRFSAERLKGVDSTLKIQPAKLEDSAVYLCASSLGGSSYNEQFFGPGTRLTVL.

The CDR3 bases are TGCGCCAGCAGCGGTAGCTCCTACGAGCAGTACTTC. Translated: CASSGSSYEQYF. V gene TRBV5-1 combines with J gene TRBJ2-7; D gene ambiguous. Trimming cost V 4 bases and J 0 bases, with 5 bases left between them. Germline CDR1 reads SGHRS; CDR2 reads YFSETQ. The CDR3 length is 12 residues.

This chain connects TRBV7-3 to TRBJ2-3, with D perhaps TRBD1 (7 bases). The CDR3 extends over 16 amino acids. V was clipped by 1 base and J by 2 bases, with 13 bases between them. Germline lookup yields CDR1 SGHTA and CDR2 FQGTGA. The CDR3 reads CASSLKEGATTDTQYF. The CDR3 nucleotides read TGTGCCAGCAGCTTAAAGGAGGGGGCCACCACAGATACGCAGTATTTT.

The chain has TRBV5-1 and TRBJ1-5, with unresolved D. V lost 0 bases and J 4 bases, leaving 8 bases between the germline ends. CDR1 and CDR2 (germline): SGHRS, YFSETQ. The CDR3 consists of 14 residues. The DNA for the CDR3 is TGCGCCAGCAGCTTGGGTACAGAAAATCAGCCCCAGCATTTT. Translated, it gives CASSLGTENQPQHF.

This clone has only a few counts. J is TRBJ2-3 and V is TRBV6-5; the D is unclear. CDR3 length: 13 residues. The V gene lost 7 bases and the J gene lost 0 bases, with 8 bases spanning the gap. Per germline, CDR1 MNHEY and CDR2 SVGAGI. This chain's CDR3 is CASTRASTDTQYF. The CDR3 nucleotides are TGTGCCAGCACACGAGCTAGCACAGATACGCAGTATTTT.

This rearrangement joins TRBV11-2 to TRBJ2-4; TRBD1 matches at 7 bases. The junction had 9 bases not matched to a gene; V was cut back by 5 bases and J by 8 bases. Germline V gives CDR1 SGHAT, CDR2 FQNNGV. The CDR3 is 14 residues long. CDR3 sequence: CASSRQGPRDIQYF. CDR3 DNA: TGTGCCAGCAGCCGACAGGGCCCCAGGGACATTCAGTACTTC.

The chain carries TRBV18 and TRBJ1-5; 7 nucleotides align to TRBD1. The junction had 11 bases not matched to a gene; V was cut back by 4 bases and J by 2 bases. The CDR3 extends over 17 amino acids. The V gene's germline CDR1 is KGHSH and CDR2 LQKENI. The CDR3 is CASSHTQGFYGNQPQHF. CDR3 bases: TGTGCCAGCTCACATACACAGGGGTTTTATGGCAATCAGCCCCAGCATTTT.

This clone showed up many times. The V gene is TRBV15, the J gene TRBJ1-2; D is undetermined. Germline loops: CDR1 LNHNV, CDR2 YYDKDF (reference sequence). The CDR3 is 13 amino acids. Trimming left V 0 bases short and J 7 bases short, with 9 bases between. The CDR3 coding sequence is TGTGCCACCAGCAGAGATTTGAGATTTGGCTACACCTTC. Protein sequence: CATSRDLRFGYTF. Full variable domain (remainder filled in from reference TRBV15 and TRBJ1-2): DAMVIQNPRYQVTQFGKPVTLSCSQTLNHNVMYWYQQKSSQAPKLLFHYYDKDFNNEADTPDNFQSRRPNTSFCFLDIRSPGLGDTAMYLCATSRDLRFGYTFGSGTRLTVV.

The rearrangement links TRBV4-2 to TRBJ2-7; the match to TRBD2 covers 10 bases. The CDR3 has 14 residues. Germline-derived CDR1 and CDR2 are LGHNA and YNFKEQ. V lost 2 bases, J lost 6 bases, and 4 bases stayed unmatched. The CDR3 spells CASSQPGTSAEQYF. CDR3 nucleotide sequence: TGTGCCAGCAGCCAACCCGGGACTAGCGCCGAGCAGTACTTC.

V and J are TRBV19 and TRBJ2-5; D unclear. The CDR3 loop spans 12 amino acids. The V and J ends lost 4 bases and 5 bases respectively, with 8 bases between them. Germline V lookup: CDR1 LNHDA, CDR2 SQIVND (reference sequence). The CDR3 reads CASSNTFETQYF. The CDR3 nucleotides are TGTGCCAGTAGTAACACGTTTGAGACCCAGTACTTC.

The rearrangement joins TRBV6-4 to TRBJ1-1, with D tentatively TRBD1 (6 bases). The CDR3 runs to 16 residues. Germline-derived CDR1 and CDR2 are MRHNA and SNTAGT. Trimming cost V 4 bases and J 1 base, with 16 bases left between them. CDR3 amino acids: CASSAKNTGPNTEAFF. As DNA, the CDR3 is TGTGCCAGCAGTGCCAAAAACACAGGGCCGAACACTGAAGCTTTCTTT.

The chain joins TRBV9 to TRBJ2-1; 10 bases align to TRBD2. Germline CDR1 is SGDLS and CDR2 is YYNGEE. This CDR3 region has 15 residues. V was pared by 6 bases and J by 0 bases, with 3 bases of the junction left unmatched. CDR3 region: CASTSGGSSYNEQFF. For the CDR3, the DNA is TGTGCCAGCACTAGCGGGGGTAGCTCCTACAATGAGCAGTTCTTC. Drawing the rest from reference TRBV9 and TRBJ2-1, the complete variable domain is DSGVTQTPKHLITATGQRVTLRCSPRSGDLSVYWYQQSLDQGLQFLIQYYNGEERAKGNILERFSAQQFPDLHSELNLSSLELGDSALYFCASTSGGSSYNEQFFGPGTRLTVL.

The rearrangement joins TRBV30 to TRBJ2-4; 11 bases are shared with TRBD2. The CDR3 totals 20 residues. V was clipped by 1 base and J by 7 bases; unmatched bases: 21. CDR1 and CDR2 (germline): GTSNPN, SVGIG (reference sequence). DNA of the CDR3: TGTGCCTGGAGTGCCCGGGCATCTAGCGGGAGGCCCGGACCCTCGAACATTCAGTACTTC. This translates into CAWSARASSGRPGPSNIQYF.

The gene calls are TRBV30 and TRBJ2-7; 8 bases line up with TRBD1. The CDR3 sequence is 14 residues long. Germline V lookup: CDR1 GTSNPN, CDR2 SVGIG (reference sequence). After removal of 4 bases from V and 4 bases from J, the junction contained 9 bases not matched to a gene. CDR3 in amino acids: CAWKGAGGSYEQYF. CDR3 bases: TGTGCCTGGAAGGGGGCAGGGGGCTCATACGAGCAGTACTTC.

The chain links TRBV12-5 to TRBJ2-1; D possibly corresponds to TRBD2 (5 bases). V lost 5 bases and J lost 0, with 14 bases in between. Germline values: CDR1 LGHNT, CDR2 FRNRAP. The CDR3 extends over 16 amino acids. CDR3 sequence: CASGTRTSNSYNEQFF. The CDR3 region has the DNA TGTGCTAGTGGTACCCGCACTAGTAACTCCTACAATGAGCAGTTCTTC.

This clone was seen a single time. The chain combines TRBV7-2 with TRBJ1-2; no firm D call. Germline values: CDR1 SGHTA, CDR2 FQGNSA. V was clipped by 5 bases and J by 4 bases, with 14 bases between them. The CDR3 spans 14 residues. The CDR3 spells CASSRYREPYGYTF. CDR3 in DNA: TGTGCCAGCAGCCGCTACCGGGAGCCCTATGGCTACACCTTC. The full variable domain, its missing parts supplied by reference TRBV7-2 and TRBJ1-2, is GAGVSQSPSNKVTEKGKDVELRCDPISGHTALYWYRQSLGQGLEFLIYFQGNSAPDKSGLPSDRFSAERTGGSVSTLTIQRTQQEDSAVYLCASSRYREPYGYTFGSGTRLTVV.

The CDR3 protein is CASSSEGGRARAQYF. The DNA for the CDR3 is TGTGCCAGCAGTAGCGAAGGCGGAAGAGCGAGAGCCCAGTACTTC. The chain joins TRBV6-5 to TRBJ2-5; D is unresolved. The CDR3 loop spans 15 amino acids. The germline V gene has CDR1 MNHEY and CDR2 SVGAGI. Trimming pared 5 bases from V and 9 bases from J, leaving 22 bases between.

J is TRBJ1-4 and V is TRBV6-5; 9 nucleotides align to TRBD1. Trimming took 0 bases from V and 10 from J; bases not matched to a gene: 9. Germline V gene lookup returns CDR1 MNHEY and CDR2 SVGAGI. The CDR3 consists of 16 residues. The CDR3 DNA is TGTGCCAGCAGTTACTCGGACAGGGGCCGCGGTGGAAAACTGTTTTTT. This translates into CASSYSDRGRGGKLFF.